This T cell receptor beta chain was obtained from a study of OX40 agonist ivuxolimab in advanced cancers. Study-level information: In this cohort, patients received ivuxolimab, an agonistic anti-OX40 (CD134) antibody. Study-level points and caveats: Undetermined was the antigen specificity of the expanded peripheral T cells. Clonal expansion from baseline to week 6 occurred in both CD4+ and CD8+ T cells.

In the case of this clone: As yet, its antigen is unknown.

Repertoires were generated with immunoSEQ multiplex PCR, while TCRdb's copy carries only in-frame clones and drops some. The sample has 30,000 to 40,000 clones; around four fifths are singletons. The CDR3 contains 13 residues. Between the trimmed V and J ends, which lost 7 bases and 1 base, there was a span of 8 bases. Germline values: CDR1 LNHDA, CDR2 SQIVND (reference sequence). V usage is TRBV19 and J usage is TRBJ1-5; D uncertain. This clonotype originated in an adult with an advanced solid tumor such as melanoma, head and neck, liver or kidney cancer. Sample: CD4+ or CD8+ T cells sorted from blood, taken in a trial of the OX40 agonist ivuxolimab. The CDR3: CASTWGSNQPQHF. The CDR3 DNA sequence: TGTGCCAGTACTTGGGGAAGCAATCAGCCCCAGCATTTT.